This T cell receptor (beta chain) was observed in a study of CD8 T cells in ankylosing spondylitis. There are many counts of this clonotype. Its cognate antigen is unknown. Study-wide results and caveats: There were earlier reports of some motif variants in reactive arthritis synovial fluid and blood. In ankylosing spondylitis blood, a motif of roughly eight highly homologous TCR beta variants appeared characteristic.

Trimming cost V 5 bases and J 0 bases; bases outside gene matches: 4. Germline loops: CDR1 MDHEN, CDR2 SYDVKM. The CDR3 has 15 amino acids. TCRdb reprocessed the 5' RACE reads with MiXCR, giving one entry per CDR3 protein. The sample contains over 30,000 distinct CDR3 sequences, around 10% of which appear only once. The chain combines TRBV28 with TRBJ1-5; TRBD1 matches at 7 bases. The clonotype originates from a male donor with ankylosing spondylitis. The specimen was synovial fluid, either unsorted or a sorted T cell fraction (not recorded which). CDR3 amino acids: CASSHGTASNQPQHF. The CDR3 DNA reads TGTGCCAGCAGTCATGGGACAGCTAGCAATCAGCCCCAGCATTTT.